This T cell receptor (beta chain) is drawn from a study of OX40 agonist ivuxolimab in advanced cancers. In germline, CDR1 is MDHEN, CDR2 SYDVKM. The V and J ends lost 7 bases and 5 bases, in that order; junction bases with no gene match: 10. The CDR3 is made up of 15 amino acids. Some clones are missing from TCRdb's copy, which holds only in-frame ones; the method was immunoSEQ multiplex PCR. The repertoire holds 50,000 or so clones, with about 83% as singletons. In its sample, this clone was seen a few times. This sequence originates from an adult with an advanced solid tumor such as melanoma, head and neck, liver or kidney cancer. Source: CD4+ or CD8+ T cells sorted from blood, taken in a trial of the OX40 agonist ivuxolimab. The genes are TRBV28 and TRBJ2-5; 10 nucleotides match TRBD1. CDR3 sequence reads: CASTPDRGSVETQYF. CDR3 coding DNA: TGTGCCAGCACACCGGACAGGGGGTCTGTTGAGACCCAGTACTTC.